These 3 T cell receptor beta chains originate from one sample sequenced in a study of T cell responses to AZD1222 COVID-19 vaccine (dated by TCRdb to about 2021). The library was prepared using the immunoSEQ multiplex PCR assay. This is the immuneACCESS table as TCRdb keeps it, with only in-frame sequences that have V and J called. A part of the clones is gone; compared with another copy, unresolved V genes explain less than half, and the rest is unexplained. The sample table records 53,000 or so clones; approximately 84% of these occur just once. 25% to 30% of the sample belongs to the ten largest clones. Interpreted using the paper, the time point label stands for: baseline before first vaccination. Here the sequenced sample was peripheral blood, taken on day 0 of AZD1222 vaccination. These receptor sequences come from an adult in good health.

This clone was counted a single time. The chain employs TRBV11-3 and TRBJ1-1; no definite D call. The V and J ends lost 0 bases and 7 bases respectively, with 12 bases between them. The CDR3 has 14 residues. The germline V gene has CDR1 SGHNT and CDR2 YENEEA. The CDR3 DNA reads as TGTGCCAGCAGCTTAGACGGATTAAAGGGTGAAGCTTTCTTT. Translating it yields CASSLDGLKGEAFF.

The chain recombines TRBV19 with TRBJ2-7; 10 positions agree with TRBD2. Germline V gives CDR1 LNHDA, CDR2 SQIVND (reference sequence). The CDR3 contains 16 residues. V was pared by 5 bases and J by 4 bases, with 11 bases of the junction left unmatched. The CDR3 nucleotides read TGTGCCAGTAGTGCTCGGACTAGCGGAAGAACTTACGAGCAGTACTTC. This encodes CASSARTSGRTYEQYF. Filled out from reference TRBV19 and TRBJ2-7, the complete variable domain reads DGGITQSPKYLFRKEGQNVTLSCEQNLNHDAMYWYRQDPGQGLRLIYYSQIVNDFQKGDIAEGYSVSREKKESFPLTVTSAQKNPTAFYLCASSARTSGRTYEQYFGPGTRLTVT.

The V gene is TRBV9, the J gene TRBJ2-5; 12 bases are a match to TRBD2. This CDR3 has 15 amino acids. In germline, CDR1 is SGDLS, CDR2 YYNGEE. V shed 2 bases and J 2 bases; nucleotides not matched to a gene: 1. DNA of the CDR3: TGTGCCAGCAGCGTGGGGACTAGCGGGCAAGAGACCCAGTACTTC. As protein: CASSVGTSGQETQYF.